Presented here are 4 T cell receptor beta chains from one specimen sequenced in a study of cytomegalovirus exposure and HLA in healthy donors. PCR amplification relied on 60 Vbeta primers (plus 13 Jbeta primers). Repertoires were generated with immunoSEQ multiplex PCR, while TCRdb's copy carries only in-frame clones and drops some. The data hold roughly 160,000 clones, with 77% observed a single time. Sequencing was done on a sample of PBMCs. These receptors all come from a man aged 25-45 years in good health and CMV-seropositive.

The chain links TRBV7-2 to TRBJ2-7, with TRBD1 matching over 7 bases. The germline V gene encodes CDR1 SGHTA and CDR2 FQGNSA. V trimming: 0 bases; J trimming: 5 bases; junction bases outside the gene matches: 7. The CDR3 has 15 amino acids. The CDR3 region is CASSLAQTGSHEQYF. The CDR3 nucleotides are TGTGCCAGCAGCTTAGCCCAGACAGGGTCCCACGAGCAGTACTTC.

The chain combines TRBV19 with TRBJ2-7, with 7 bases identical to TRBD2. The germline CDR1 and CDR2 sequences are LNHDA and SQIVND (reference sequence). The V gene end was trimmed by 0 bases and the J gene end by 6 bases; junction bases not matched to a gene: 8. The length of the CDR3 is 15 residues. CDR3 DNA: TGTGCCAGTAGTATAGATGCGGGAGTTCCCCTCGAGCAGTACTTC. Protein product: CASSIDAGVPLEQYF.

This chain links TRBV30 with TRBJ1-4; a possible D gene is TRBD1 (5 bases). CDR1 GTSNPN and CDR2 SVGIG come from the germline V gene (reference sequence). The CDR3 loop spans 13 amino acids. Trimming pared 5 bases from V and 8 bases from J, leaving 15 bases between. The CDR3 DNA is TGTGCCTGGGGGGGGAGAATTGGAGAAAAACTGTTTTTT. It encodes CAWGGRIGEKLFF.

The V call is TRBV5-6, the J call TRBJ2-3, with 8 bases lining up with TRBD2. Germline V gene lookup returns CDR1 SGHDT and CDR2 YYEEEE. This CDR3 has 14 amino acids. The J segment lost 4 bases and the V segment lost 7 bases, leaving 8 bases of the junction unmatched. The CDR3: CASFVRGGPDTQYF. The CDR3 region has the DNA TGTGCCAGCTTTGTCCGGGGGGGACCAGATACGCAGTATTTT.